This TCR beta chain appears in the sequencing data of a study of shared clonotypes between healthy human individuals. In the study overall: There were three CD4 naive, three CD4 memory, two CD8 naive and one CD8 memory plates per donor.

Template for every sorted-subset replicate PCR totaled about 200 ng DNA, roughly 30,000 T cell genomes. TCRdb's table, derived via immunoSEQ multiplex PCR, lists solely in-frame clones and lacks some. The data show 2 million to 2.5 million clones, with 90% to 95% seen just once and more than 0.1% held by the top ten. Study-level findings and limits: Generally, naive subsets (rather than memory subsets) showed larger estimated richness.

Regarding this clone: Antigen unknown.

Germline CDR1 GTSNPN, CDR2 SVGIG (reference sequence). V dropped 1 base and J dropped 2; count of bases not matched to a gene: 7. This CDR3 is 16 amino acids long. The specimen sequenced was naive CD4+ T cells sorted from blood. Stated subset: CD45RA+ positively selected. The J gene is TRBJ2-7, the V gene TRBV30; 11 bases are shared with TRBD1. The TCR sequence derives from a man younger than 35 in good health. The CDR3 here is CAWSGFGTGGPYEQYF. In nucleotides, the CDR3 is TGTGCCTGGAGTGGATTTGGGACAGGGGGACCCTACGAGCAGTACTTC.